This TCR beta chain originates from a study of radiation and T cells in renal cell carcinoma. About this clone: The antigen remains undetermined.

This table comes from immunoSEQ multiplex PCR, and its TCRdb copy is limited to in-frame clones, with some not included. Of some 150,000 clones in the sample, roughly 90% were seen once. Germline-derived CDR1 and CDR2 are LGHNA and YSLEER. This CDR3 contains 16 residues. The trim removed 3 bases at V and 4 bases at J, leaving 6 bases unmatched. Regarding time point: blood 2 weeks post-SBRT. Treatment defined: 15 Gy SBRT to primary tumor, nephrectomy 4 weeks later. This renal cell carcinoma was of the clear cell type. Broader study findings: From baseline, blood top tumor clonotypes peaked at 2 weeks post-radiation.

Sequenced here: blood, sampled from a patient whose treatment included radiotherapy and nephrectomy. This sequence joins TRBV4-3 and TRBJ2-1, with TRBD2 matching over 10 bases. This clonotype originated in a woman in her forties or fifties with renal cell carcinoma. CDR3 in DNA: TGCGCCAGCAGCCACGCCTCGACTAGCGGGTACAATGAGCAGTTCTTC. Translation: CASSHASTSGYNEQFF.